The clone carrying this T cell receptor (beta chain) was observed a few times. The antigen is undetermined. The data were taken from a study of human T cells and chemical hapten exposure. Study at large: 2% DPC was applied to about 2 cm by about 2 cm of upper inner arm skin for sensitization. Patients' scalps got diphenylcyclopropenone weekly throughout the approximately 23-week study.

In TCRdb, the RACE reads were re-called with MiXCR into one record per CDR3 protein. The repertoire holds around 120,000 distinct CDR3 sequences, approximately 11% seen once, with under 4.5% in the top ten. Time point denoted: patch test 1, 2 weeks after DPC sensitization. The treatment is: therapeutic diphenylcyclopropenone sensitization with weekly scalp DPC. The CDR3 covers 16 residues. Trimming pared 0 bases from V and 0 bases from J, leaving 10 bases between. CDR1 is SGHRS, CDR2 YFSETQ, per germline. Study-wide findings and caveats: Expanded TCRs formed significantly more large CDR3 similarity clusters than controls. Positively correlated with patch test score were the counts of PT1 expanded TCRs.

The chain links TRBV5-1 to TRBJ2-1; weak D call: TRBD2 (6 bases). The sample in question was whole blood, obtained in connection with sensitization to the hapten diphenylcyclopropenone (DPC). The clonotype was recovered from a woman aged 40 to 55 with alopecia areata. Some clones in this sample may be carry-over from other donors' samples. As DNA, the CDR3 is TGCGCCAGCAGCTTGGTGCAGGGAGGCTCCTACAATGAGCAGTTCTTC. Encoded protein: CASSLVQGGSYNEQFF.